This note documents a single TCR beta chain sequence. These data originate in a study of blood T cells in healthy people across ages. Alongside a J-beta primer mix, a sample-barcoded 5' primer served in a second PCR lasting roughly 6 to 11 cycles. Using its own MiXCR run on the 5' RACE reads, TCRdb lists one record per CDR3 protein. The table records roughly 570,000 distinct CDR3 sequences, about 25% of them present only once. Germline V gives CDR1 DFQATT, CDR2 SNEGSKA (reference sequence). This CDR3 region has 15 residues. V lost 0 bases, J lost 8 bases, and 8 bases stayed unmatched. Source material: blood. V usage is TRBV20-1 and J usage is TRBJ1-4; 8 positions match TRBD1. This TCR derives from a woman between 65 and 79 years old in good health. For the CDR3, the DNA is TGCAGTGCTAGAGAGGCGGGCAGGGGGCGGGAAAAACTGTTTTTT. Protein: CSAREAGRGREKLFF.